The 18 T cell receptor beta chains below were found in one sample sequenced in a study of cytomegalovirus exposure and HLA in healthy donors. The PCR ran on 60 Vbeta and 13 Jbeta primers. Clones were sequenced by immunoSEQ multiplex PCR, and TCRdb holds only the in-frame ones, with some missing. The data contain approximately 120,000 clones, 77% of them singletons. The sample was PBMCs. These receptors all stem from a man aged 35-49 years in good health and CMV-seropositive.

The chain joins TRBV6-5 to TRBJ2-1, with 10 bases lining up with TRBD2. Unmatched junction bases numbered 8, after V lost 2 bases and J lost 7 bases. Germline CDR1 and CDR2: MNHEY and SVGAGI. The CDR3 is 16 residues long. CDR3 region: CASSYLAGVVMNEQFF. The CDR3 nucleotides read TGTGCCAGCAGTTACCTAGCGGGGGTGGTTATGAATGAGCAGTTCTTC.

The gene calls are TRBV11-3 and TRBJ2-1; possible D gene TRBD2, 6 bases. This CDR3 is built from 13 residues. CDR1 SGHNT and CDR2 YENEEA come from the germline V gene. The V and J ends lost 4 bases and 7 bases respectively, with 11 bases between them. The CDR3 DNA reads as TGTGCCAGCAGCTCCTATGGGGGGAATGAGCAGTTCTTC. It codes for CASSSYGGNEQFF.

As DNA, the CDR3 is TGCGCCAGCAGCTTGGCCGGGACAGTGAATTCACCCCTCCACTTT. Translation gives CASSLAGTVNSPLHF. This sequence joins TRBV5-1 and TRBJ1-6, with TRBD1 matching over 7 bases. The V gene's germline CDR1 is SGHRS and CDR2 YFSETQ. Losses at the gene ends were 0 bases for V and 7 bases for J; bases not matched to a gene: 4. The CDR3 sequence is 15 residues long.

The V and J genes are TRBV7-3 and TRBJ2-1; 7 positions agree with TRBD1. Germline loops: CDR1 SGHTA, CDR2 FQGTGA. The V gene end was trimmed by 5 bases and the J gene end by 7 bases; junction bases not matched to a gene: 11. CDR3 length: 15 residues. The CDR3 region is CASSPQTGLGNEQFF. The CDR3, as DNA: TGTGCCAGCAGCCCCCAGACAGGGTTGGGAAATGAGCAGTTCTTC.

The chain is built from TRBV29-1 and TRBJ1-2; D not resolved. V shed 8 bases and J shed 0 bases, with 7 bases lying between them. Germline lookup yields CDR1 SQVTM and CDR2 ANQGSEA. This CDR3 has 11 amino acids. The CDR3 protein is CSMRANYGYTF. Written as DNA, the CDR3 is TGCAGCATGAGAGCTAACTATGGCTACACCTTC. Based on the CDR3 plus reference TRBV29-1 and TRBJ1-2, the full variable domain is SAVISQKPSRDICQRGTSLTIQCQVDSQVTMMFWYRQQPGQSLTLIATANQGSEATYESGFVIDKFPISRPNLTFSTLTVSNMSPEDSSIYLCSMRANYGYTFGSGTRLTVV.

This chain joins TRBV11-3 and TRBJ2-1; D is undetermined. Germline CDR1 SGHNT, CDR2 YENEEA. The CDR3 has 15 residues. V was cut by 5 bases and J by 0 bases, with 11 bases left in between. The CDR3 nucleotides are TGTGCCAGCAGCCCAAATAGCCTCTCCTACAATGAGCAGTTCTTC. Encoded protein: CASSPNSLSYNEQFF.

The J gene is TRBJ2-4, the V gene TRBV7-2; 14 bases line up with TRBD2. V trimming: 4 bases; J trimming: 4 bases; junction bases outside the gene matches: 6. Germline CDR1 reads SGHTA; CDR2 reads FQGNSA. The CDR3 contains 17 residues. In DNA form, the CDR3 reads TGTGCCAGCAGCTGGCCGACTAGCGGGGGGGCTAAAAACATTCAGTACTTC. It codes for CASSWPTSGGAKNIQYF.

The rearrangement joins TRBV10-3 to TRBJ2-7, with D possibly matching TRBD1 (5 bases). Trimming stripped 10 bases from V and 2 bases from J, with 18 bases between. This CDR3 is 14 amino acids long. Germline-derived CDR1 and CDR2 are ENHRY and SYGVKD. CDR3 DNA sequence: TGTGCCAGCTCCCCAGCGCAGGGCCCCTACGAGCAGTACTTC. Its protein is CASSPAQGPYEQYF.

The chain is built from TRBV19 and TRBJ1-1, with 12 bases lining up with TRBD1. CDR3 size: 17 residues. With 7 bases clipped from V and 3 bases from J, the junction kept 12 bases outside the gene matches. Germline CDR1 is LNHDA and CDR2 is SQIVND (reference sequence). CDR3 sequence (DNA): TGTGCCAGTATCCATCCGGGACAGGGGGCTTCTTACACTGAAGCTTTCTTT. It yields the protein CASIHPGQGASYTEAFF.

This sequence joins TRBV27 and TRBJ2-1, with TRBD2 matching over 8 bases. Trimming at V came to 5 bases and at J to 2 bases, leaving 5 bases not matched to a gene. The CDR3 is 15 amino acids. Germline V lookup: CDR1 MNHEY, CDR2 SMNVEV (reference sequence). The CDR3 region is CASSLLAGPYNEQFF. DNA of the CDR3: TGTGCCAGCAGTCTCTTAGCGGGGCCCTACAATGAGCAGTTCTTC.

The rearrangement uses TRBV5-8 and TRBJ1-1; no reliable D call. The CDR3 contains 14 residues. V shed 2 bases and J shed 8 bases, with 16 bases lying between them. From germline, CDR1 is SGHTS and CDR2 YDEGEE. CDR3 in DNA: TGTGCCAGCAGCTTTGGAGGACGGGGTCGAGAAGCTTTCTTT. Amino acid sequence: CASSFGGRGREAFF.

The CDR3 nucleotides are TGTGCCAGCAGCGCAGAAGGGGGGGGGAATGAGCAGTTCTTC. Translating gives CASSAEGGGNEQFF. The genes are TRBV9 and TRBJ2-1; a possible D gene is TRBD2 (7 bases). From germline, CDR1 is SGDLS and CDR2 YYNGEE. V gave up 3 bases and J gave up 7 bases, with 14 bases separating them. The CDR3 is made up of 14 amino acids.

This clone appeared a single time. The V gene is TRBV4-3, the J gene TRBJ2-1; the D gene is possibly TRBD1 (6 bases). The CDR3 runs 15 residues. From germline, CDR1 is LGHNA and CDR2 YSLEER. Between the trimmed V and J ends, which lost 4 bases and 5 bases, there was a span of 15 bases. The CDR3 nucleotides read TGCGCCAGCAGCCCTCTTTGGACAGACAACAATGAGCAGTTCTTC. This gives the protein CASSPLWTDNNEQFF.

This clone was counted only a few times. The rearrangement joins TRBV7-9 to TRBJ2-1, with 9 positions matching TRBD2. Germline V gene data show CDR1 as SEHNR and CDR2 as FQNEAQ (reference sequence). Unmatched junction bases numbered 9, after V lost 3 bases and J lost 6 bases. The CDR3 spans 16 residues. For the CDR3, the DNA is TGTGCCAGCAGCTTCCAGGGCGGGACTAGCACCAATGAGCAGTTCTTC. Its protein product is CASSFQGGTSTNEQFF.

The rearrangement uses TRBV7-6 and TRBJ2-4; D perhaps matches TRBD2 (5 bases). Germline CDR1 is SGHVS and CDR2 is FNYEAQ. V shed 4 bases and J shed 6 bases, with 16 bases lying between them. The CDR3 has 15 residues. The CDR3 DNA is TGTGCCAGCAGCTACAGACGAGGGCGATCAAACATTCAGTACTTC. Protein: CASSYRRGRSNIQYF.

DNA for the CDR3: TGTGCCAGCAGGCCCGACAGGGGCCAAGAGACCCAGTACTTC. Translation: CASRPDRGQETQYF. The chain links TRBV5-5 to TRBJ2-5; 8 positions agree with TRBD1. CDR3 length: 14 residues. Germline V lookup: CDR1 SGHKS, CDR2 YYEKEE (reference sequence). Losses at the gene ends were 5 bases for V and 1 base for J; bases not matched to a gene: 4.

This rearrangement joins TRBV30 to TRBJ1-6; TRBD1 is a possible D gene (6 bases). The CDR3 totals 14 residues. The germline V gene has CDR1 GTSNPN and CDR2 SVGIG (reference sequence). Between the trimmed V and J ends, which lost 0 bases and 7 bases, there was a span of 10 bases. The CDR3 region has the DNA TGTGCCTGGAGTGTAGGGGGAGGGAATTCACCCCTCCACTTT. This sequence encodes CAWSVGGGNSPLHF.

The DNA for the CDR3 is TGTGCCAGCAGCTTAGCCCTCCTAGGTGGCCGGGATACGCAGTATTTT. This gives the protein CASSLALLGGRDTQYF. The chain recombines TRBV11-2 with TRBJ2-3; no clear D gene. The CDR3 covers 16 residues. The germline gives CDR1 SGHAT, CDR2 FQNNGV. The ends were cut back, 1 base at V and 6 bases at J, with 17 bases in the middle.